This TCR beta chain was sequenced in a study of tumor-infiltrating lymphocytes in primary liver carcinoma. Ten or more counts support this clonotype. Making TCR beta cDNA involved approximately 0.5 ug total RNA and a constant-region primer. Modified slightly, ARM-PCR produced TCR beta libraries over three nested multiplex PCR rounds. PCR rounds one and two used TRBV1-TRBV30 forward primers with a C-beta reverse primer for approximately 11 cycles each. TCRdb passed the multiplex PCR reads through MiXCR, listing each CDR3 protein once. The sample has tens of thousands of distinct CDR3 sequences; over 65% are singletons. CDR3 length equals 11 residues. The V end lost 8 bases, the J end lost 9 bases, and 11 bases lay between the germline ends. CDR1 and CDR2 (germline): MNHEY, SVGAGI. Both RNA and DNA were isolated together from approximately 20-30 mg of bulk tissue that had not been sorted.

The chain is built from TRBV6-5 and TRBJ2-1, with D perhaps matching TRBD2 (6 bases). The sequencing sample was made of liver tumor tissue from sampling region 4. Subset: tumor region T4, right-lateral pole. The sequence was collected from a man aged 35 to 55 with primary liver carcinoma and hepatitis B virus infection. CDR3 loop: CASGNGGEQFF. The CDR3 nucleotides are TGTGCCAGCGGGAACGGGGGTGAGCAGTTCTTC.